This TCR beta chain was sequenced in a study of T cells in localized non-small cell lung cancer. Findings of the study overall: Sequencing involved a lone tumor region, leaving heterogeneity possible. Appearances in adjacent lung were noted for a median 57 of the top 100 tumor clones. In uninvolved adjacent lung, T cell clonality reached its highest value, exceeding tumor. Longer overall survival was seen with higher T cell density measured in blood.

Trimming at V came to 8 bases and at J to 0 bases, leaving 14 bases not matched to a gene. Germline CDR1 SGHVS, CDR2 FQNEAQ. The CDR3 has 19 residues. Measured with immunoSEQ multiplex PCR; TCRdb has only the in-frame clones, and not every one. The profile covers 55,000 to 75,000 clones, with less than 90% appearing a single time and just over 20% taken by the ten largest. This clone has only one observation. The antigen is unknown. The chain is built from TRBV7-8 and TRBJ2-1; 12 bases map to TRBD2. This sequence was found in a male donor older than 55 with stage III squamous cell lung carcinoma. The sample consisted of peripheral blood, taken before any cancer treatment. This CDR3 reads CASRRTTSGGPNSYNEQFF. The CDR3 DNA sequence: TGTGCCAGCCGCCGAACGACTAGCGGGGGCCCCAACTCCTACAATGAGCAGTTCTTC.